Sequencing of this TCR beta chain was carried out in a study of blood T cell repertoires in COVID-19. Before being deemed recovered, Cohort 3 donors had two negative PCRs, clearance, or symptom resolution. Germline CDR1 is SGHTA and CDR2 is FQGNSA. CDR3 length equals 17 residues. Deletions cut 3 bases from V and 1 base from J, with 15 bases between. The assay was immunoSEQ multiplex PCR, and TCRdb's table has in-frame clones only and misses some. The sample shows 450,000 to 600,000 clones, approximately 90% of them seen only once. The rearrangement uses TRBV7-2 and TRBJ2-2; perhaps TRBD2 as D (6 bases). This receptor was identified in a woman aged 18-30 years who had recovered from COVID-19. What was sequenced was PBMCs or T cells enriched from blood (not recorded which). The CDR3 spells CASSLRKAEGNTGELFF. CDR3 sequence (DNA): TGTGCCAGCAGCTTGCGCAAGGCGGAGGGGAACACCGGGGAGCTGTTTTTT.